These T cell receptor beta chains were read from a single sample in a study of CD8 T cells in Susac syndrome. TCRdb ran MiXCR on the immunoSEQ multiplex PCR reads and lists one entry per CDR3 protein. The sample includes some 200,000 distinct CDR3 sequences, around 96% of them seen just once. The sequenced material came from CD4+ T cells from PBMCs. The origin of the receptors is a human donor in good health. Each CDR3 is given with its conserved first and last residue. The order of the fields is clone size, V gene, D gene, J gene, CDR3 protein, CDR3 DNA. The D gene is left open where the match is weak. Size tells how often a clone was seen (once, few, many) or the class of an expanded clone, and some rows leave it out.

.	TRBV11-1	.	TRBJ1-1	CASSRHGAEAFF	TGTGCCAGCAGCCGACATGGCGCTGAAGCTTTCTTT
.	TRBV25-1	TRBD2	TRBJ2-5	CASSGWGGLETQYF	TGTGCCAGCAGTGGATGGGGGGGTCTAGAGACCCAGTACTTC
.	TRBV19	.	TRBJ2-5	CASSVGRGETQYF	TGTGCCAGTAGTGTGGGTCGAGGGGAGACCCAGTACTTC
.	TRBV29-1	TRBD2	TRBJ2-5	CSASLAGVETQYF	TGCAGCGCGAGTTTAGCGGGAGTTGAGACCCAGTACTTC
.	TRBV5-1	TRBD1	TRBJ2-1	CASSLWTGGGNEQFF	TGCGCCAGCAGCTTATGGACAGGGGGCGGCAATGAGCAGTTCTTC
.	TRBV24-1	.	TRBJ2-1	CATSDSSGDEQFF	TGTGCCACCAGTGATTCCTCAGGCGATGAGCAGTTCTTC
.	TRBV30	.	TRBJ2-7	CAWSVPGEQYF	TGTGCCTGGAGTGTCCCCGGCGAGCAGTACTTC
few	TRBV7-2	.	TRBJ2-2	CASSLVQGNTGELFF	TGTGCCAGCAGCTTAGTTCAGGGGAACACCGGGGAGCTGTTTTTT
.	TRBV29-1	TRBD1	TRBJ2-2	CSVGTGNTGELFF	TGCAGCGTTGGGACAGGGAACACCGGGGAGCTGTTTTTT
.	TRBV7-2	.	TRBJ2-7	CASSLVRVAEQYF	TGTGCCAGCAGCTTAGTCCGAGTTGCCGAGCAGTACTTC
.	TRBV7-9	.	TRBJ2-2	CASSLDTTNTGELFF	TGTGCCAGCAGCTTGGACACGACGAACACCGGGGAGCTGTTTTTT
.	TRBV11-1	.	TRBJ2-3	CASSFRAYLTDTQYF	TGTGCCAGCAGCTTTCGAGCCTACCTCACAGATACGCAGTATTTT
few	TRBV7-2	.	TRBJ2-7	CASSPTGTYEQYF	TGTGCCAGCAGTCCGACAGGCACCTACGAGCAGTACTTC
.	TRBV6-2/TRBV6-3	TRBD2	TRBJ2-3	CASSATTSGGTQYF	TGTGCCAGCAGTGCCACCACTAGCGGGGGTACGCAGTATTTT
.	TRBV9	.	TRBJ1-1	CASQSGAGTEAFF	TGTGCCAGTCAATCAGGGGCTGGAACTGAAGCTTTCTTT
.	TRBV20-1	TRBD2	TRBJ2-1	CSASKTSGIYNEQFF	TGCAGTGCTTCTAAGACTAGCGGGATATACAATGAGCAGTTCTTC
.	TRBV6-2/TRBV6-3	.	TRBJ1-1	CASSPRLPNTEAFF	TGTGCCAGCAGTCCTCGTCTTCCGAACACTGAAGCTTTCTTT
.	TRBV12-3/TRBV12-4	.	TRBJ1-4	CASSRQGTNEKLFF	TGTGCCAGCAGCCGTCAGGGCACTAATGAAAAACTGTTTTTT
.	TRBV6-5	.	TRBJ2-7	CASSYSIVRDSYEQYF	TGTGCCAGCAGTTACTCGATCGTCAGGGACTCCTACGAGCAGTACTTC
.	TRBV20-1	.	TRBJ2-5	CSVGPSRETQYF	TGCAGTGTTGGGCCTAGCCGGGAGACCCAGTACTTC
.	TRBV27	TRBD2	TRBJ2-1	CASTEAGLAGVNEQFF	TGTGCCAGCACCGAGGCGGGACTAGCGGGAGTAAATGAGCAGTTCTTC
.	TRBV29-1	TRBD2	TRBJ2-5	CSVRRLAEETQYF	TGCAGCGTTCGTAGACTAGCGGAAGAGACCCAGTACTTC
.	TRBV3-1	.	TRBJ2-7	CASSQGRSSYEQYF	TGTGCCAGCAGCCAAGGGAGGAGTTCCTACGAGCAGTACTTC
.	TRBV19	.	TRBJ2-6	CASSVQGSRGANVLTF	TGTGCCAGTAGTGTACAGGGCTCCAGAGGGGCCAACGTCCTGACTTTC
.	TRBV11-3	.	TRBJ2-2	CASSPRRGAGYTGELFF	TGTGCCAGCAGCCCAAGAAGGGGGGCCGGGTACACCGGGGAGCTGTTTTTT
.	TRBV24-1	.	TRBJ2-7	CATSDRRGSEQYF	TGTGCCACCAGTGATCGGAGGGGTAGCGAGCAGTACTTC